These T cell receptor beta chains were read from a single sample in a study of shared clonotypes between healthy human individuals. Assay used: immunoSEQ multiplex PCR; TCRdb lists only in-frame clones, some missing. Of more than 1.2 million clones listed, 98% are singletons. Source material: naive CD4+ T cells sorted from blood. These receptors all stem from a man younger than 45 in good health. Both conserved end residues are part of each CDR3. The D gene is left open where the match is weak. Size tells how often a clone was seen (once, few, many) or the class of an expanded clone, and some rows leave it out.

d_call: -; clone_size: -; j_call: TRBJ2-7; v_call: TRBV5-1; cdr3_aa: CASSSLTFGAQGEQYF; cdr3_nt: TGCGCCAGCAGCTCACTTACTTTTGGGGCCCAAGGTGAGCAGTACTTC
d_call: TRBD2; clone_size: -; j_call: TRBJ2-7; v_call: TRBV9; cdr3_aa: CASYRTSGRVVGYEQYF; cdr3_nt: TGTGCCAGCTATAGGACTAGCGGGAGGGTGGTGGGCTACGAGCAGTACTTC
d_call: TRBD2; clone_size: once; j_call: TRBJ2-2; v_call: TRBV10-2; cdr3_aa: CASRTSGVNTGELFF; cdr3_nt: TGCGCCAGCAGGACTAGCGGGGTAAACACCGGGGAGCTGTTTTTT
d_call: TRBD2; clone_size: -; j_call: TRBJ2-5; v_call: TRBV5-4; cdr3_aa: CASSRGGGGPEETQYF; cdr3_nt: TGTGCCAGCAGCCGGGGGGGAGGAGGGCCGGAGGAGACCCAGTACTTC
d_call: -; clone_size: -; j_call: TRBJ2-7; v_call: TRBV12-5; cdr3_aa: CASAVDLYEQYF; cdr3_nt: TGTGCTAGTGCCGTAGACCTCTACGAGCAGTACTTC
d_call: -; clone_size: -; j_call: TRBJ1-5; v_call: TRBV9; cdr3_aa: CASSVGGRSNQPQHF; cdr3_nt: TGTGCCAGCAGCGTAGGAGGGAGAAGCAATCAGCCCCAGCATTTT
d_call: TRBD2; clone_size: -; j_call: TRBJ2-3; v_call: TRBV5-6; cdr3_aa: CASSAGLAGTDTQYF; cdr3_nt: TGTGCCAGCAGCGCGGGACTAGCGGGGACAGATACGCAGTATTTT
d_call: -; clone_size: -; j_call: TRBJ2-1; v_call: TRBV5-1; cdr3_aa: CASSLAPSPINEQFF; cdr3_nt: TGCGCCAGCAGCTTGGCCCCTAGCCCGATCAATGAGCAGTTCTTC
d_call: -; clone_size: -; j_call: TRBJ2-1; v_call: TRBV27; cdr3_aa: CASSYSNEQFF; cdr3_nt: TGTGCCAGCAGTTATTCGAATGAGCAGTTCTTC
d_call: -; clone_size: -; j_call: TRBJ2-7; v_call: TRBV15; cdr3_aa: CATSPESGPIYEQYF; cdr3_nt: TGTGCCACCAGCCCAGAATCTGGGCCGATCTACGAGCAGTACTTC
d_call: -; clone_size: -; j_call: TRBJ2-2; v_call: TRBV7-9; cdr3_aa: CARHKDSPNTGELFF; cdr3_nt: TGTGCCAGGCATAAGGACAGCCCGAACACCGGGGAGCTGTTTTTT
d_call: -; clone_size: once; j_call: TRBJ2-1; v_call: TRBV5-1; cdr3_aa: CASSLAGTGNEQFF; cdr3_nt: TGCGCCAGCAGCTTGGCTGGGACGGGTAATGAGCAGTTCTTC
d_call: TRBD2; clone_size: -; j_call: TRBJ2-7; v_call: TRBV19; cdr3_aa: CASSFQQGTGAGGTYEQYF; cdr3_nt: TGTGCCAGTAGTTTCCAACAGGGAACGGGGGCGGGAGGAACCTACGAGCAGTACTTC
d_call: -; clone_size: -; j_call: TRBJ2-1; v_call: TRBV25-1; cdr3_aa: CASSDFRSTGYRLGEQFF; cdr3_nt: TGTGCCAGCAGTGATTTCCGCAGTACAGGTTATCGGCTCGGTGAGCAGTTCTTC
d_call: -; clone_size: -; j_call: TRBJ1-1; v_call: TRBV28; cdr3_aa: CASSLAPSGFTEAFF; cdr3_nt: TGTGCCAGCAGTTTAGCACCCTCCGGATTCACTGAAGCTTTCTTT
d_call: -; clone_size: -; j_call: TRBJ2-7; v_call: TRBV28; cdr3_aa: CASSFISGPSGAEQYF; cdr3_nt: TGTGCCAGCAGTTTCATCTCAGGGCCCAGTGGGGCCGAGCAGTACTTC
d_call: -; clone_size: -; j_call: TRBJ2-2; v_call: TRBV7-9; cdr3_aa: CASSLVQGHTGELFF; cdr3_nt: TGTGCCAGCAGCTTAGTTCAGGGGCACACCGGGGAGCTGTTTTTT
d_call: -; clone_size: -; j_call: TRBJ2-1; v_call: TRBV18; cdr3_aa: CASSRQEGPRSYNEQFF; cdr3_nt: TGTGCCAGCTCACGTCAAGAGGGCCCGCGGTCCTACAATGAGCAGTTCTTC
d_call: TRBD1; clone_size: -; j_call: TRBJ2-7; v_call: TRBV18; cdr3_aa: CASSPLGTGGAKETYEQYF; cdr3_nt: TGTGCCAGCTCACCACTTGGGACAGGGGGCGCGAAGGAAACCTACGAGCAGTACTTC
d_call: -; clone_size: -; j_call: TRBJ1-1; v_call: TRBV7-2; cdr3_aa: CASSSSFANTEAFF; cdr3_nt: TGTGCCAGCAGCTCCTCCTTTGCGAACACTGAAGCTTTCTTT
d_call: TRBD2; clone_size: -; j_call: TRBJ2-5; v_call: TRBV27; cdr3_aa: CASSRTSGNLETQYF; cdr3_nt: TGTGCCAGCAGTAGGACTAGCGGGAATTTAGAGACCCAGTACTTC
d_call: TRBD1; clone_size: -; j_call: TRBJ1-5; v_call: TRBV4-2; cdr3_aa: CASSPSDRRAYQPQHF; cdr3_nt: TGTGCCAGCAGCCCCTCGGACAGGAGAGCTTATCAGCCCCAGCATTTT